A single sample is the source of the 30 T cell receptor beta chains below, sequenced in a study of blood T cell repertoires in COVID-19. The data were produced by immunoSEQ multiplex PCR, yet TCRdb's version contains in-frame clones alone and is incomplete. Altogether approximately 350,000 clones are present, 83% being singletons, with the ten largest covering approximately 4.7%. The source material was PBMCs or T cells enriched from blood (not recorded which). These receptors originate from a woman in her forties or fifties who had recovered from COVID-19.

The chain recombines TRBV10-3 with TRBJ1-4, with D possibly being TRBD1 (6 bases). The ends were cut back, 2 bases at V and 0 bases at J, with 16 bases in the middle. CDR1 and CDR2 from the germline V gene are ENHRY and SYGVKD. The CDR3 consists of 18 residues. The CDR3 nucleotides are TGTGCCATCAGTGAGGGGGGGGTGACAGGTGCAACTAATGAAAAACTGTTTTTT. As protein: CAISEGGVTGATNEKLFF.

This sequence joins TRBV5-6 and TRBJ2-3, with D perhaps TRBD1 (5 bases). The CDR3 loop spans 15 amino acids. In germline, CDR1 is SGHDT, CDR2 YYEEEE. Between the trimmed V and J ends, which lost 1 base and 6 bases, there was a span of 15 bases. DNA of the CDR3: TGTGCCAGCAGCTTGACAGGTCACGAGTGGGATACGCAGTATTTT. Protein sequence: CASSLTGHEWDTQYF.

The chain recombines TRBV7-9 with TRBJ1-1, with D perhaps TRBD1 (5 bases). The ends were cut back, 1 base at V and 3 bases at J, with 15 bases in the middle. Germline V CDR1 and CDR2: SEHNR, FQNEAQ (reference sequence). The CDR3 length is 16 residues. The CDR3 is CASSLGGGRGYTEAFF. The CDR3 nucleotides are TGTGCCAGCAGCTTAGGGGGCGGCCGAGGTTACACTGAAGCTTTCTTT.

The chain has TRBV5-1 and TRBJ1-1; no clear D gene. Trimming removed 4 bases from V and 5 bases from J, with 12 bases in between. The CDR3 is 13 residues long. From germline, CDR1 is SGHRS and CDR2 YFSETQ. The CDR3 is CASSPNTRTEAFF. CDR3 coding DNA: TGCGCCAGCAGCCCGAATACGAGGACTGAAGCTTTCTTT. The variable domain in full, completed from reference TRBV5-1 and TRBJ1-1, reads KAGVTQTPRYLIKTRGQQVTLSCSPISGHRSVSWYQQTPGQGLQFLFEYFSETQRNKGNFPGRFSGRQFSNSRSEMNVSTLELGDSALYLCASSPNTRTEAFFGQGTRLTVV.

This clone was detected once. V usage is TRBV10-3 and J usage is TRBJ1-2; TRBD1 might be the D (5 bases). From germline, CDR1 is ENHRY and CDR2 SYGVKD. Trimming left V 4 bases short and J 13 bases short, with 13 bases between. The CDR3 extends over 11 amino acids. The CDR3 loop reads CAISGQGISTF. CDR3 sequence (DNA): TGTGCCATCAGTGGTCAGGGTATTTCCACCTTC.

The V and J genes are TRBV5-8 and TRBJ2-1; 13 positions agree with TRBD2. Germline trimming cut 4 bases from V and 8 bases from J; bases unmatched to any gene: 6. This CDR3 is built from 15 residues. CDR1 is SGHTS and CDR2 is YDEGEE in the germline V gene. The CDR3 here is CASSGRTSGSYEQFF. DNA of the CDR3: TGTGCCAGCAGCGGGAGGACTAGCGGGAGTTATGAGCAGTTCTTC.

The chain has TRBV7-9 and TRBJ2-1; 11 bases are shared with TRBD1. V shed 6 bases, J shed 6 bases, and the junction held 7 bases outside the gene matches. This CDR3 spans 15 amino acids. Germline values: CDR1 SEHNR, CDR2 FQNEAQ (reference sequence). The CDR3 protein is CASSPRDRGFNEQFF. The CDR3 region has the DNA TGTGCCAGCAGTCCACGGGACAGGGGGTTCAATGAGCAGTTCTTC.

The chain links TRBV30 to TRBJ2-5, with 7 bases matching TRBD1. J lost 5 bases, V lost 0 bases, and 9 bases had no gene match. This CDR3 has 15 residues. Germline loops: CDR1 GTSNPN, CDR2 SVGIG (reference sequence). This CDR3 reads CAWSVSAGGRETQYF. The DNA of the CDR3 is TGTGCCTGGAGTGTCTCAGCAGGGGGACGGGAGACCCAGTACTTC.

As DNA, the CDR3 is TGTGCCAGCAGCATAGGGTTGCCGGATGAGCAGTTCTTC. Translating gives CASSIGLPDEQFF. This chain connects TRBV11-1 to TRBJ2-1; no clear D. Germline V gene data show CDR1 as SGHAT and CDR2 as FQDESV (reference sequence). The CDR3 is 13 amino acids. V lost 5 bases, J lost 8 bases, and 13 bases lay in between.

The chain uses TRBV7-3 and TRBJ2-3; 15 positions match TRBD2. V lost 5 bases to trimming and J lost 7 bases; unmatched junction nucleotides: 7. This CDR3 comprises 16 residues. Germline loops: CDR1 SGHTA, CDR2 FQGTGA. The CDR3 is CASSPGLAGGQNTQYF. CDR3 coding DNA: TGTGCCAGCAGCCCTGGACTAGCGGGGGGGCAAAATACGCAGTATTTT.

The chain recombines TRBV13 with TRBJ2-2, with D perhaps TRBD2 (7 bases). Trimming removed 3 bases from V and 7 bases from J, with 15 bases in between. Germline lookup yields CDR1 PRHDT and CDR2 FYEKMQ (reference sequence). The CDR3 extends over 15 amino acids. The DNA of the CDR3 is TGTGCCAGCAGCTTGTACAGGGAGGGTAACGGGGAGCTGTTTTTT. Amino acid sequence: CASSLYREGNGELFF.

The chain carries TRBV3-1 (or the pseudogene TRBV3-2) and TRBJ1-3; D ambiguous. The CDR3 is 16 amino acids. Looked up from germline, CDR1 is LGHDT and CDR2 is YNNKEL (reference sequence). Deletions cut 3 bases from V and 0 bases from J, with 12 bases between. CDR3 region: CASSQVPSSSGNTIYF. The DNA of the CDR3 is TGTGCCAGCAGCCAGGTTCCGTCGAGCTCTGGAAACACCATATATTTT.

The chain joins TRBV4-1 to TRBJ1-4, with unresolved D. Trimming left V 4 bases short and J 8 bases short, with 11 bases between. The CDR3 runs to 13 residues. Germline lookup yields CDR1 MGHRA and CDR2 YSYEKL. DNA of the CDR3: TGCGCCAGCAGCCCAGGTTTCGAGGAAAAACTGTTTTTT. The encoded protein is CASSPGFEEKLFF.

In its sample, this clone was seen many times. CDR3 in amino acids: CSVGTGDGMNTEAFF. The CDR3 region has the DNA TGCAGCGTAGGAACAGGCGACGGTATGAACACTGAAGCTTTCTTT. The chain couples TRBV29-1 to TRBJ1-1; TRBD1 is a possible D gene (5 bases). CDR1 is SQVTM and CDR2 is ANQGSEA in the germline V gene. The CDR3 totals 15 residues. V was cut by 6 bases and J by 0 bases, with 17 bases left in between.

The chain joins TRBV7-2 to TRBJ2-5; possibly TRBD1 for D (5 bases). This CDR3 spans 14 amino acids. Trimming took 1 base from V and 4 from J, leaving 10 bases between them. CDR1 and CDR2 from the germline V gene are SGHTA and FQGNSA. The CDR3: CASSLEGNLETQYF. In DNA form, the CDR3 reads TGTGCCAGCAGCTTAGAGGGGAACCTAGAGACCCAGTACTTC. Full variable domain (rest looked up from reference TRBV7-2 and TRBJ2-5): GAGVSQSPSNKVTEKGKDVELRCDPISGHTALYWYRQSLGQGLEFLIYFQGNSAPDKSGLPSDRFSAERTGGSVSTLTIQRTQQEDSAVYLCASSLEGNLETQYFGPGTRLLVL.

V usage is TRBV6-4 and J usage is TRBJ1-5, with a possible D match to TRBD1 (5 bases). CDR3 length: 13 amino acids. Germline-derived CDR1 and CDR2 are MRHNA and SNTAGT. The V and J ends lost 3 bases and 9 bases respectively, with 12 bases between them. The CDR3 reads CASSEASGGPQHF. Written as DNA, the CDR3 is TGTGCCAGCAGTGAGGCATCGGGGGGGCCCCAGCATTTT.

The rearrangement joins TRBV25-1 to TRBJ2-7; 10 bases fit TRBD1. The CDR3 has 16 amino acids. Germline V gives CDR1 MGHDK, CDR2 SYGVNS. The J segment lost 2 bases and the V segment lost 1 base, leaving 5 bases of the junction unmatched. The CDR3 sequence: CASSESGTGATYEQYF. The CDR3 coding sequence is TGTGCCAGCAGTGAATCTGGGACAGGGGCAACCTACGAGCAGTACTTC.

The chain combines TRBV11-3 with TRBJ1-5; D gene unclear. The CDR3 contains 13 residues. V was trimmed by 0 bases and J by 5 bases, leaving 5 bases between them. Germline values: CDR1 SGHNT, CDR2 YENEEA. CDR3 in DNA: TGTGCCAGCAGCTTAGAGAGGTATCAGCCCCAGCATTTT. Encoded protein: CASSLERYQPQHF.

The V call is TRBV7-2, the J call TRBJ1-6; D is uncertain. The CDR3 loop spans 18 amino acids. V was pared by 1 base and J by 0 bases, with 13 bases between. The germline CDR1 and CDR2 sequences are SGHTA and FQGNSA. The CDR3 bases are TGTGCCAGCAGCTTAGGTTTGGGCCAGAGCTCCTATAATTCACCCCTCCACTTT. Translated, it gives CASSLGLGQSSYNSPLHF.

The CDR3 bases are TGTGCCAGCAGCTTAAGACTTGAGAGAACGGGTGGCTACACCTTC. As protein: CASSLRLERTGGYTF. The chain recombines TRBV7-2 with TRBJ1-2; D uncertain. CDR3 length: 15 amino acids. The germline V and J ends were trimmed by 2 bases and 7 bases, with 17 bases remaining between them. Per germline, CDR1 SGHTA and CDR2 FQGNSA.

V usage is TRBV14 and J usage is TRBJ2-2; perhaps TRBD2 as D (5 bases). CDR1 and CDR2 (germline): SGHDN, FVKESK. This CDR3 comprises 14 residues. Trimming removed 6 bases from V and 1 base from J, with 9 bases in between. In DNA form, the CDR3 reads TGTGCCAGCAGAGCGGACGGGAACACCGGGGAGCTGTTTTTT. It yields the protein CASRADGNTGELFF.

This clone was seen only a few times. The chain employs TRBV5-6 and TRBJ1-6; D gene uncertain. This CDR3 comprises 14 residues. Per germline, CDR1 SGHDT and CDR2 YYEEEE. V lost 0 bases, J lost 9 bases, and 10 bases lay in between. The CDR3 DNA follows: TGTGCCAGCAGCTTGGCCAGTCTCTCTTCACCCCTCCACTTT. The encoded protein is CASSLASLSSPLHF.

The chain recombines TRBV28 with TRBJ2-2; TRBD1 aligns across 7 bases. Trimming removed 5 bases from V and 4 bases from J; junction bases left unmatched: 7. CDR3 length equals 15 residues. Germline CDR1 reads MDHEN; CDR2 reads SYDVKM. CDR3 residues: CASSRTGHLTGELFF. CDR3 in DNA: TGTGCCAGCAGTAGGACAGGCCACCTCACCGGGGAGCTGTTTTTT. Using reference TRBV28 and TRBJ2-2 for the parts outside the CDR3, the full variable domain is DVKVTQSSRYLVKRTGEKVFLECVQDMDHENMFWYRQDPGLGLRLIYFSYDVKMKEKGDIPEGYSVSREKKERFSLILESASTNQTSMYLCASSRTGHLTGELFFGEGSRLTVL.

The V call is TRBV3-1 (or the pseudogene TRBV3-2), the J call TRBJ2-1; 7 bases fit TRBD2. CDR3 length: 15 amino acids. Germline assignment: CDR1 LGHDT and CDR2 YNNKEL (reference sequence). With 0 bases clipped from V and 7 bases from J, the junction kept 6 bases outside the gene matches. The chain's CDR3 is CASSQEPAGSNEQFF. CDR3 coding DNA: TGTGCCAGCAGCCAAGAACCAGCGGGGTCTAATGAGCAGTTCTTC.

CDR3 protein: CASGQQETQYF. Written as DNA, the CDR3 is TGTGCCAGCGGACAACAAGAGACCCAGTACTTC. V and J are TRBV12-3 or TRBV12-4 and TRBJ2-5; D may be TRBD1 (5 bases). V was cut by 8 bases and J by 2 bases, with 6 bases left in between. The CDR3 is 11 residues long.

This clone has only one observation. The chain couples TRBV9 to TRBJ1-1, with D perhaps TRBD1 (5 bases). This CDR3 is 13 amino acids long. Germline V gene lookup returns CDR1 SGDLS and CDR2 YYNGEE. Trimming stripped 2 bases from V and 4 bases from J, with 9 bases between. The CDR3 is CASSVIGGTEAFF. In DNA, the CDR3 is TGTGCCAGCAGCGTCATCGGGGGCACTGAAGCTTTCTTT. The full variable domain, rest sourced from reference TRBV9 and TRBJ1-1, is DSGVTQTPKHLITATGQRVTLRCSPRSGDLSVYWYQQSLDQGLQFLIQYYNGEERAKGNILERFSAQQFPDLHSELNLSSLELGDSALYFCASSVIGGTEAFFGQGTRLTVV.

The chain joins TRBV11-1 to TRBJ2-3; perhaps TRBD1 as D (7 bases). The CDR3 extends over 16 amino acids. Trimming pared 5 bases from V and 6 bases from J, leaving 21 bases between. CDR1 SGHAT and CDR2 FQDESV come from the germline V gene (reference sequence). The CDR3 DNA follows: TGTGCCAGCAGCGGACAGGAGGGACAGAGAGGGGATACGCAGTATTTT. Protein: CASSGQEGQRGDTQYF.

The CDR3 DNA follows: TGTGCCAGCAGCTTATCCCGAGGAACTGAAGCTTTCTTT. Its translation: CASSLSRGTEAFF. V is TRBV7-9 and J is TRBJ1-1; no definite D call. Germline V gene lookup returns CDR1 SEHNR and CDR2 FQNEAQ (reference sequence). The CDR3 runs to 13 residues. V lost 2 bases and J lost 5, with 9 bases in between.

J is TRBJ1-4 and V is TRBV20-1, with a possible D match to TRBD1 (5 bases). Trimming stripped 3 bases from V and 8 bases from J, with 16 bases between. CDR3 length: 14 amino acids. Germline V CDR1 and CDR2: DFQATT, SNEGSKA (reference sequence). For the CDR3, the DNA is TGCAGTGCTAGTCGCTTCCAGGGAGGCGAAAAACTGTTTTTT. This codes for CSASRFQGGEKLFF.

The J gene is TRBJ2-3, the V gene TRBV7-9; 8 bases align to TRBD1. The CDR3 extends over 16 amino acids. V lost 5 bases to trimming and J lost 1 base; unmatched junction nucleotides: 8. The germline CDR1 and CDR2 sequences are SEHNR and FQNEAQ (reference sequence). CDR3 in DNA: TGTGCCAGCAGCCCGCGGACAGGGAACGGCACAGATACGCAGTATTTT. Translation gives CASSPRTGNGTDTQYF.